This T cell receptor beta chain was retrieved from a study of OX40 agonist ivuxolimab in advanced cancers. Study in general: Patients were given ivuxolimab, an antibody that agonizes OX40 (CD134). At doses from 0.01 to 10 mg/kg, patients were given intravenous ivuxolimab every 2 weeks. Participants averaged approximately 65 years of age (range roughly 20 to 90) and were approximately 81% male.

Data came from immunoSEQ multiplex PCR; TCRdb stores just in-frame clones and leaves some out. The repertoire holds approximately 94,000 clones, with around 90% as singletons. The CDR3 runs to 15 residues. Germline CDR1 reads KGHSH; CDR2 reads LQKENI. The V and J ends lost 6 bases and 0 bases, in that order; junction bases with no gene match: 3. In the case of this clone: Its antigen is not identified.

Whole-study results and caveats: Partial responders at 0.1-3.0 mg/kg had among the lowest clonal expansion.

The J gene is TRBJ2-2, the V gene TRBV18; 8 nucleotides agree with TRBD2. Source: CD4+ or CD8+ T cells sorted from blood, taken in a trial of the OX40 agonist ivuxolimab. This receptor was taken from an adult with an advanced solid tumor such as melanoma, head and neck, liver or kidney cancer. The CDR3 sequence is CASSRGGANTGELFF. The CDR3 DNA follows: TGTGCCAGCTCCCGGGGGGGCGCGAACACCGGGGAGCTGTTTTTT.